This T cell receptor (beta chain) was identified in a study of CD8 T cells in Susac syndrome. Reverse transcription used about 0.45 to 1 ug RNA and random hexamers. Amplification of the TCR beta CDR3 was carried out by immunoSEQ multiplex PCR, which spanned a total of 54 Vbeta and 13 Jbeta segments. TCRdb reprocessed the immunoSEQ multiplex PCR reads via MiXCR and lists one record per CDR3 protein. The sample carries 250,000 to 300,000 distinct CDR3 sequences, roughly 85% recorded once. Germline CDR1 LGHNA, CDR2 YNFKEQ. The V gene lost 1 base and the J gene lost 5 bases, with 17 bases spanning the gap. The CDR3 spans 17 residues. Treatment-naive patients with stable or active relapsing-remitting disease served as multiple sclerosis controls. Negative isolation yielded the CD8+ and CD4+ T cells, while FACS enriched the TEMRA cells.

Sequenced: CD8+ T cells from PBMCs. The sequence derives from a human donor with multiple sclerosis. The chain couples TRBV4-2 to TRBJ2-2; no clear D. The CDR3 region is CASSQVNLFGVTGELFF. CDR3 DNA sequence: TGTGCCAGCAGCCAAGTAAACCTCTTCGGTGTTACCGGGGAGCTGTTTTTT.